The clone carrying this T cell receptor beta chain was observed once. These data come from a study of blood T cell repertoires in COVID-19. In the study overall: There were acute and convalescent COVID-19 samples, and they came from the United States, Italy and Spain.

This CDR3 is 13 amino acids long. Trimming shortened V by 2 bases and J by 13 bases, and 16 bases separated the two germline ends. Per germline, CDR1 LNHDA and CDR2 SQIVND (reference sequence). Ages ranged from about 18 to 89 years, with residence in 20 to 30 US areas. Method: immunoSEQ multiplex PCR; TCRdb's copy keeps in-frame clones and lacks some. Of roughly 400,000 clones listed, roughly nine tenths are singletons. The V gene is TRBV19, the J gene TRBJ2-3; D call uncertain. The receptor's source is a middle-aged woman who had been exposed to COVID-19. The sample consisted of PBMCs or T cells enriched from blood (not recorded which). DNA of the CDR3: TGTGCCAGTAGTATACGTATGGGCGACACGGAGTATTTT. Translated: CASSIRMGDTEYF.